This T cell receptor (beta chain) was identified in a study of blood T cell repertoires in COVID-19. Looking at the study overall: In each case, the material was cDNA or gDNA derived from T cells, B-cell-depleted T cells, or PBMCs.

TCRdb's table, derived via immunoSEQ multiplex PCR, lists solely in-frame clones and lacks some. The sample carries around 450,000 clones, 70% to 90% recorded once. CDR1 SGHTA and CDR2 FQGNSA come from the germline V gene. This CDR3 contains 16 residues. Trimming removed 2 bases at V and 3 bases at J, with 14 bases between. The sequencing input was PBMCs or T cells enriched from blood (not recorded which). J is TRBJ2-4 and V is TRBV7-2; D is perhaps TRBD2 (5 bases). This clonotype was obtained from a woman between 18 and 29 years old with acute COVID-19. This CDR3 reads CASSLIPDGDKNIQYF. CDR3 in DNA: TGTGCCAGCAGCTTAATTCCAGACGGGGACAAAAACATTCAGTACTTC. The full variable domain, its missing parts supplied by reference TRBV7-2 and TRBJ2-4, is GAGVSQSPSNKVTEKGKDVELRCDPISGHTALYWYRQSLGQGLEFLIYFQGNSAPDKSGLPSDRFSAERTGGSVSTLTIQRTQQEDSAVYLCASSLIPDGDKNIQYFGAGTRLSVL.